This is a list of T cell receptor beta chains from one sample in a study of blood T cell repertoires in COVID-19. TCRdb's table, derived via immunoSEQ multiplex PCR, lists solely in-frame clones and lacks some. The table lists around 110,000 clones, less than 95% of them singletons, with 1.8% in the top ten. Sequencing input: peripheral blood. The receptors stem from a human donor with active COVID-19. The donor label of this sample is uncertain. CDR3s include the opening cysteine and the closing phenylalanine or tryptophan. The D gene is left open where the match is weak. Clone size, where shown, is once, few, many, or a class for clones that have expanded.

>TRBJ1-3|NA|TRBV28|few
TGTGCCAGCCGATTCAGCGGGGGGCGAAGAAACACCATATATTTT
CASRFSGGRRNTIYF
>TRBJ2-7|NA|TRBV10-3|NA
TGTGCCATCAGTGACAAGACAGCTGACCCCTACGAGCAGTACTTC
CAISDKTADPYEQYF
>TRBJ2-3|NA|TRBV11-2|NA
TGTGCCAGCAGCCCAGGGTCAGATACGCAGTATTTT
CASSPGSDTQYF
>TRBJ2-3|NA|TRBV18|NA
TGTGCCAGCTCACCACCCGGAGGACGTACAGATACGCAGTATTTT
CASSPPGGRTDTQYF
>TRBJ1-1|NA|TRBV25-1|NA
TGTGCCAGCAGTGAGGCGAGCGGGATGAACACTGAAGCTTTCTTT
CASSEASGMNTEAFF
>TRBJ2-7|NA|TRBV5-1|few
TGCGCCAGCAGCTTAGGAGTGGCCACCTACGAGCAGTACTTC
CASSLGVATYEQYF
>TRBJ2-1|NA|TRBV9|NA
TGTGCCAGCAGCACGAATGCGCACGTATACAATGAGCAGTTCTTC
CASSTNAHVYNEQFF
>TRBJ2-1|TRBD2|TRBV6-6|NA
TGTGCCAGCACCCGGGGGGACCACAATGAGCAGTTCTTC
CASTRGDHNEQFF
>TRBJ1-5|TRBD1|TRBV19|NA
TGTGCCAGTAGTATAGGGAGGGCAGGGGGTCAGCCCCAGCATTTT
CASSIGRAGGQPQHF
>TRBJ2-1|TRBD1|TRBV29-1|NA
TGCAGCGTTCAGGACAGGTTCAATGAGCAGTTCTTC
CSVQDRFNEQFF
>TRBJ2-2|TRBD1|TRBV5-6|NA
TGTGCCAGCAGCTTGATACCGGGACAGGGGGCCACCGGGGAGCTGTTTTTT
CASSLIPGQGATGELFF
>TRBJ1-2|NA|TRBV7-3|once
TGTGCCAGCAGCTTAGGGGGGAACTATGGCTACACCTTC
CASSLGGNYGYTF
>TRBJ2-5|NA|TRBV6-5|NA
TGTGCCAGCAGTTACCGGGGGGAGACCCAGTACTTC
CASSYRGETQYF
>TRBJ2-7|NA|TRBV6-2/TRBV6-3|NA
TGTGCCAGCAGTTCGGCGGGGAGCTCCTACGAGCAGTACTTC
CASSSAGSSYEQYF
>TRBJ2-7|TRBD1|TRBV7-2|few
TGTGCCAGCAGCCCATGGGACAGTCCCGAGCAGTACTTC
CASSPWDSPEQYF
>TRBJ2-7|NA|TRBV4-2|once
TGTGCCAGCAGCCAAGAATTCCTAGCCTACGAGCAGTACTTC
CASSQEFLAYEQYF
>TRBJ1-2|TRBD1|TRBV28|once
TGTGCCAGCAGTTTGATTCCGGGACAGGGCGGAGGCTACACCTTC
CASSLIPGQGGGYTF
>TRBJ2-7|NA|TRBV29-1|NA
TGCAGCGTTGCAGGCTCGTCGGACACCTACGAGCAGTACTTC
CSVAGSSDTYEQYF
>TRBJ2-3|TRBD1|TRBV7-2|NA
TGTGCCAGCAGCCCCCGGGACAGGGGCACAGATACGCAGTATTTT
CASSPRDRGTDTQYF
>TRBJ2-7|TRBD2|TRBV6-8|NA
TGTGCCAGCAGTTACTCGAGGCTAGCGGGGGGGTATTCCCACGAGCAGTACTTC
CASSYSRLAGGYSHEQYF
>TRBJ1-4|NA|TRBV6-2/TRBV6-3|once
TGTGCCAGCAGTTGGGGGGTTCGAGAAAAACTGTTTTTT
CASSWGVREKLFF
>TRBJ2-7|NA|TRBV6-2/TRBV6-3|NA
TGTGCCAGCAGTTACGGCAGGGCGTCCTACGAGCAGTACTTC
CASSYGRASYEQYF
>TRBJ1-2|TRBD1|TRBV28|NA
TGTGCCAGCACGGACAGGGATGGCTACACCTTC
CASTDRDGYTF
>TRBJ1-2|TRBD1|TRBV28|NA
TGTGCCAGCAGTACCCTCCGGACAGGGGGGGGCTATGGCTACACCTTC
CASSTLRTGGGYGYTF
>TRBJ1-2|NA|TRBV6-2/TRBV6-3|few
TGTGCCAGCAGCCGCCCGGGTAGCTATGGCTACACCTTC
CASSRPGSYGYTF
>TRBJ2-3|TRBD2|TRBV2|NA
TGTGCCAGCGGGACTAGCGGTCTTTCCGCAGATACGCAGTATTTT
CASGTSGLSADTQYF
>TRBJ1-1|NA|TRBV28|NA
TGTGCCAGCAGCACCGCCGGGATCCGGAACACTGAAGCTTTCTTT
CASSTAGIRNTEAFF
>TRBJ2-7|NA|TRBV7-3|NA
TGTGCCAGCAGCTTATCTAAGGAGCAGTACTTC
CASSLSKEQYF
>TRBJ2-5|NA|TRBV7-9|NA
TGTGCCAGCAGCAACCGGGATAGCCGTCGCGAGACCCAGTACTTC
CASSNRDSRRETQYF
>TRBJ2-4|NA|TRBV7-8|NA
TGTGCCAGCAGCCCACGCCGGGACACTAAAAACATTCAGTACTTC
CASSPRRDTKNIQYF
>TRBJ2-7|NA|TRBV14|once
TGTGCCAGCAGCCATGTCATGGAAACTACCAGTGGGGAGCAGTACTTC
CASSHVMETTSGEQYF
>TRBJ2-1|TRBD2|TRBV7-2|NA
TGTGCCAGCAGCCGGGAGCGGGGGGCCTACAATGAGCAGTTCTTC
CASSRERGAYNEQFF
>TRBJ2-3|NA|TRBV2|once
TGTGCCAGCAGTGAAGGGGCAGCCAGCACAGATACGCAGTATTTT
CASSEGAASTDTQYF
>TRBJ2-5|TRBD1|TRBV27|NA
TGTGCCAGCAGAATACGGACAGGGGGCGTCGAGACCCAGTACTTC
CASRIRTGGVETQYF
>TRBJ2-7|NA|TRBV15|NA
TGTGCCACCAGCAGAGCATTAGGTGGGGGGAGCGAGCAGTACTTC
CATSRALGGGSEQYF
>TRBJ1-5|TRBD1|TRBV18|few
TGTGCCAGCTCTAGGGACAGGGGCAACGATCAGCCCCAGCATTTT
CASSRDRGNDQPQHF
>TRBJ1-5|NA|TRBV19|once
TGTGCCAGTAGTCGGACAGTTACTCAGCCCCAGCATTTT
CASSRTVTQPQHF
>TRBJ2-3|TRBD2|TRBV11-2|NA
TGTGCCAGCAGCTTAGATGTGGCTAGCGGGGGGGTTACGCAGTATTTT
CASSLDVASGGVTQYF
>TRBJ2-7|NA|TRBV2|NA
TGTGCCAGCAGCAGCAGGGGTAACGAGCAGTACTTC
CASSSRGNEQYF
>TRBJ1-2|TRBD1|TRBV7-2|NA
TGTGCCAGCAGCCCCAGGGACAGTTACTATGGCTACACCTTC
CASSPRDSYYGYTF
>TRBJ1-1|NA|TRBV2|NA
TGTGCCAGCAGTCCCGCTCTCCTAGCCACTGAAGCTTTCTTT
CASSPALLATEAFF
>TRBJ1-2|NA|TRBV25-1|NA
TGTGCCAGCAGTGGCGAAGGGACTTCCTCCCCGGGGGGCTACACCTTC
CASSGEGTSSPGGYTF
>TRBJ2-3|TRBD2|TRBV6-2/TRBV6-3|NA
TGTGCCAGCAGTTACTCGGCCGGGGGGGCCGTAGATACGCAGTATTTT
CASSYSAGGAVDTQYF
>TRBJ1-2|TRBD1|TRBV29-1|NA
TGCAGCGTCGCCGGGACAGGGGGCGTCGACGTATTGGGCTACACCTTC
CSVAGTGGVDVLGYTF
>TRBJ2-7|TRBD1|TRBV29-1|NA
TGCAGCGCAAGGGACAGTATCTACGAGCAGTACTTC
CSARDSIYEQYF
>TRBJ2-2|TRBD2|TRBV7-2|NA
TGTGCCAGCAGCTTAGCGGTCCGGGGGGCGAACACCGGGGAGCTGTTTTTT
CASSLAVRGANTGELFF
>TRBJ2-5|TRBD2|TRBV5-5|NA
TGTGCCAGCAGCCCACGGGAGGGGGGACAAGAGACCCAGTACTTC
CASSPREGGQETQYF